This T cell receptor (beta chain) was captured in a study of PD-1 blockade in classical Hodgkin lymphoma. Findings and limits, study-wide: Repertoires differed for reasons still undefined, possibly disease activity or prior therapy. Newly diagnosed patients had baseline TCR diversity that was reportedly lower than that of healthy donors.

The table came from immunoSEQ multiplex PCR; TCRdb's copy has only in-frame clones and leaves some out. The sample yields 25,000 to 35,000 clones, 88% seen once. Time point of the sample: newly diagnosed, previously untreated cHL patient sample. From thawed PBMCs, CD4+ T cells were purified using magnetic negative selection. Regarding this clone: Its matching antigen is unknown.

Sequencing was carried out using CD4+ T cells from blood. The clonotype comes from a human donor with classical Hodgkin lymphoma.

The DNA of the CDR3 is TGTGCCAGCAGTTTGGGACTATTGAACACTGAAGCTTTCTTT. The encoded protein is CASSLGLLNTEAFF. The genes are TRBV28 and TRBJ1-1, with D possibly matching TRBD1 (5 bases). The V gene lost 3 bases and the J gene lost 0 bases, with 8 bases spanning the gap. Germline values: CDR1 MDHEN, CDR2 SYDVKM. CDR3 size: 14 residues.